What follows describes a single T cell receptor (beta chain). At one of its ends the junction is not consistent with the germline gene, which may arise from a read error. CDR1 is SEHNR and CDR2 is FQNEAQ in the germline V gene (reference sequence). The CDR3 sequence is 11 residues long. This entry comes from a study of T-cell memory formation after mild COVID-19. TCRdb independently ran MiXCR on the 5' RACE reads; one entry per CDR3 protein. This sample yields roughly 400,000 distinct CDR3 sequences, of which 20% to 30% are seen a single time; around 8.1% belongs to the top ten. The chain recombines TRBV7-9 with TRBJ2-3; D perhaps matches TRBD2 (6 bases). The sequenced sample was PBMCs or a T cell subset sorted from them (not recorded which). The TCR originated in an adult woman who had mild COVID-19 (a few samples of this study predate the infection). Cell type and time point are not known. The CDR3 DNA reads as TGTGCCAGCAGCATCGGGACTTCAGGGAATTTT. It yields the protein CASSIGTSGNF. Using reference TRBV7-9 and TRBJ2-3 for the parts outside the CDR3, the full variable domain is DTGVSQNPRHKITKRGQNVTFRCDPISEHNRLYWYRQTLGQGPEFLTYFQNEAQLEKSRLLSDRFSAERPKGSFSTLEIQRTEQGDSAMYLCASSIGTSGNFGPGTRLTVL.